This T cell receptor beta chain was observed in a study of shared clonotypes between healthy human individuals. The trim removed 3 bases at V and 9 bases at J, leaving 11 bases unmatched. Germline V lookup: CDR1 SGHDT, CDR2 YYEEEE. The CDR3 contains 15 residues. TCRdb's table, derived via immunoSEQ multiplex PCR, lists solely in-frame clones and lacks some. The table includes about 2.5 million clones, roughly 90% detected once. This TCR came from a man aged 18-30 years in good health. Some clones in this sample may be carry-over from other donors' samples. The chain employs TRBV5-6 and TRBJ1-1; TRBD1 agrees at 10 bases. Sequences were obtained from naive CD4+ T cells from PBMCs. Indicated subset: CD45RA+ positively selected. CDR3 sequence reads: CASSSPGQGQGKAFF. CDR3 in DNA: TGTGCCAGCAGCTCCCCGGGACAGGGGCAGGGGAAAGCTTTCTTT.